These 20 T cell receptor beta chains originate from one sample sequenced in a study of blood T cells in healthy people across ages. Together with a sample-barcoded 5' primer, a J-beta primer mix was included in a second PCR lasting roughly 6 to 12 cycles. Each CDR3 protein is one row after TCRdb ran MiXCR on the 5' RACE reads. The repertoire has around 800,000 distinct CDR3 sequences, under 45% of them found once; the top ten carry around 18%. Sample: blood. The receptor source for this set is a man aged 55 to 70 in good health.

This clonotype was recorded a few times. V usage is TRBV7-2 and J usage is TRBJ2-7; perhaps TRBD2 as D (5 bases). The CDR3 totals 15 residues. The germline CDR1 and CDR2 sequences are SGHTA and FQGNSA. Trimming took off 5 bases at V and 4 bases at J, with 18 bases between the two ends. The DNA of the CDR3 is TGTGCCAGCAGCCCCTTCCTTGTGGGGAGATACGAGCAGTACTTC. This sequence encodes CASSPFLVGRYEQYF.

This clonotype was seen a handful of times. The V and J genes are TRBV7-9 and TRBJ1-6, with 10 bases that match TRBD1. V gave up 5 bases and J gave up 10 bases; unmatched junction bases: 8. This CDR3 is 15 amino acids long. Germline V lookup: CDR1 SEHNR, CDR2 FQNEAQ (reference sequence). Here the CDR3 DNA reads TGTGCCAGCAGCACGACCGGGACAGGGGACTCACCCCTCCACTTT. Its translation is CASSTTGTGDSPLHF.

The V gene is TRBV19, the J gene TRBJ2-5; tentative D call: TRBD1 (6 bases). The end of the DNA aligns better with TRBJ2-4, so the J call may be wrong. Germline V gene sequence: CDR1 LNHDA, CDR2 SQIVND (reference sequence). This CDR3 has 12 amino acids. The CDR3 sequence: CASTDSKNIQYF. Here the CDR3 DNA reads TGTGCCAGTACGGACAGTAAAAACATTCAGTACTTC.

This rearrangement joins TRBV7-9 to TRBJ2-7; the match to TRBD1 covers 8 bases. The ends lost 1 base at V and 5 bases at J; junction bases unmatched: 10. The CDR3 extends over 16 amino acids. CDR1 is SEHNR, CDR2 FQNEAQ, per germline (reference sequence). CDR3 coding DNA: TGTGCCAGCAGCTTAGTAGACACAGGGGGTTCAGACGAGCAGTACTTC. It is translated as CASSLVDTGGSDEQYF.

The chain is built from TRBV4-1 and TRBJ2-7, with 14 bases fitting TRBD2. V trimming: 2 bases; J trimming: 0 bases; junction bases outside the gene matches: 6. This CDR3 has 18 amino acids. Germline-derived CDR1 and CDR2 are MGHRA and YSYEKL. CDR3 amino acids: CASSQRLAGGTSSYEQYF. Here the CDR3 DNA reads TGCGCCAGCAGCCAAAGACTAGCGGGGGGGACCAGCTCCTACGAGCAGTACTTC.

This clonotype was found a few times. The CDR3 loop is CASSWTSGTDTQYF. The CDR3 DNA sequence: TGTGCCAGCAGTTGGACTAGCGGCACAGATACGCAGTATTTT. The rearrangement links TRBV7-2 to TRBJ2-3; 9 nucleotides line up with TRBD2. This CDR3 is 14 amino acids long. Germline-derived CDR1 and CDR2 are SGHTA and FQGNSA. The trim removed 6 bases at V and 1 base at J, leaving 2 bases unmatched.

The rearrangement links TRBV20-1 to TRBJ1-4; D may be TRBD1 (6 bases). In germline, CDR1 is DFQATT, CDR2 SNEGSKA (reference sequence). This CDR3 spans 12 amino acids. The ends were cut back, 3 bases at V and 8 bases at J, with 10 bases in the middle. CDR3 protein: CSASRGGEKLFF. The CDR3 nucleotides read TGCAGTGCTAGCAGGGGTGGGGAAAAACTGTTTTTT.

Points on this clonotype: A junction boundary mismatches the germline segment, possibly from a read error. The rearrangement links TRBV4-2 to TRBJ2-7; D might be TRBD1 or TRBD2, each matching 5 bases. The CDR3 spans 16 residues. CDR1 is LGHNA and CDR2 is YNFKEQ in the germline V gene. The CDR3 nucleotides read TGTGCCAGCAGCCAATCTGCGCAGGGACCCTCCTCCGAGCAGTACTTC. It encodes CASSQSAQGPSSEQYF.

The V gene is TRBV4-1, the J gene TRBJ2-7; 8 nucleotides agree with TRBD2. The J segment lost 1 base and the V segment lost 1 base, leaving 3 bases of the junction unmatched. From germline, CDR1 is MGHRA and CDR2 YSYEKL. The CDR3 sequence is 15 residues long. The CDR3: CASSQGSSGSYEQYF. CDR3 bases: TGCGCCAGCAGCCAAGGATCTAGCGGGTCCTACGAGCAGTACTTC.

This clonotype was seen a few times. This chain connects TRBV5-4 to TRBJ2-7; TRBD2 aligns across 14 bases. This CDR3 has 16 residues. V trimming: 4 bases; J trimming: 4 bases; junction bases outside the gene matches: 7. Germline CDR1 SGHNT, CDR2 YYREEE (reference sequence). The CDR3 reads CASSPGTSGGPYEQYF. For the CDR3, the DNA is TGTGCCAGCAGCCCGGGGACTAGCGGGGGACCTTACGAGCAGTACTTC.

This clonotype was recorded many times. Since a much larger clone is just one base distant, this may be a read error. The genes are TRBV12-3 or TRBV12-4 and TRBJ2-3, with D unresolved. The CDR3 length is 12 residues. Trimming stripped 6 bases from V and 5 bases from J, with 9 bases between. The CDR3 loop is CASRFLGDTQYF. DNA of the CDR3: TGTGCCAGCAGATTCTTGGGAGATACGCAGTATTTT.

In this sample, this clonotype turned up a few times. The chain links TRBV12-3 or TRBV12-4 to TRBJ2-5; 9 bases fit TRBD1. V gave up 6 bases and J gave up 4 bases; unmatched junction bases: 12. The CDR3 sequence is 16 residues long. CDR3 coding DNA: TGTGCCAGCAGCCCTGCGGTGGGACAGGGTGCAGAGACCCAGTACTTC. The encoded protein is CASSPAVGQGAETQYF.

This clonotype was counted a single time. The chain combines TRBV29-1 with TRBJ2-1; possibly TRBD2 for D (5 bases). Germline CDR1 reads SQVTM; CDR2 reads ANQGSEA. Trimming removed 1 base at V and 6 bases at J, with 19 bases between. The CDR3 totals 16 residues. The CDR3 loop is CSVEGLSSFICNEQFF. CDR3 bases: TGCAGCGTTGAAGGTCTGTCTAGCTTTATCTGCAATGAGCAGTTCTTC.

The chain has TRBV27 and TRBJ1-1; D might be TRBD1 (6 bases). The V end was cut by 6 bases, the J end by 1 base, with 12 bases between. Per germline, CDR1 MNHEY and CDR2 SMNVEV (reference sequence). This CDR3 contains 14 residues. Here the CDR3 reads CASSHGQTNTEAFF. DNA for the CDR3: TGTGCCAGCAGCCATGGACAGACGAACACTGAAGCTTTCTTT.

This clonotype occurred a few times. The genes are TRBV25-1 and TRBJ2-1; D assignment may be TRBD1 or TRBD2 (6 bases each). CDR3 length: 18 amino acids. Trimming pared 2 bases from V and 2 bases from J, leaving 19 bases between. The germline gives CDR1 MGHDK, CDR2 SYGVNS. The CDR3: CASSETLRGTGTYNEQFF. Here the CDR3 DNA reads TGTGCCAGCAGTGAAACACTGAGGGGGACTGGAACCTACAATGAGCAGTTCTTC.

This sequence joins TRBV30 and TRBJ1-2; D may be TRBD1 (6 bases). The CDR3 has 13 amino acids. CDR1 and CDR2 (germline): GTSNPN, SVGIG (reference sequence). Trimming pared 3 bases from V and 4 bases from J, leaving 12 bases between. In DNA, the CDR3 is TGTGCCTGGAGAATGGACAGATTCTATGGCTACACCTTC. As protein: CAWRMDRFYGYTF.

The chain employs TRBV4-2 and TRBJ2-5; a weak D match, TRBD1 (6 bases). Trimming left V 0 bases short and J 5 bases short, with 10 bases between. This CDR3 contains 14 residues. Germline V gives CDR1 LGHNA, CDR2 YNFKEQ. CDR3 nucleotide sequence: TGTGCCAGCAGCCAAGAAACAGGGTCGGAGACCCAGTACTTC. Residues: CASSQETGSETQYF.

Worth noting for this clonotype: One end of the junction fails to match germline, which may point to a read error. As DNA, the CDR3 is TGCGCCAGCATCCAAGAAGTTTCAGGGTTGAGCATTCAGTACTTC. Amino acids: CASIQEVSGLSIQYF. The chain joins TRBV4-1 to TRBJ2-7, with a possible D match to TRBD1 (5 bases). The assigned J gene may be wrong: the sequence end matches TRBJ2-4 better. Germline V gives CDR1 MGHRA, CDR2 YSYEKL. The CDR3 loop spans 15 amino acids.

The rearrangement links TRBV25-1 to TRBJ1-2, with D perhaps matching TRBD1 (5 bases). V lost 2 bases to trimming and J lost 7 bases, with 11 bases between them. The CDR3 has 13 amino acids. Per the germline V gene, CDR1 is MGHDK and CDR2 is SYGVNS. This chain's CDR3 is CASSEGTLSGYTF. As DNA, the CDR3 is TGTGCCAGCAGTGAAGGGACGCTCAGTGGCTACACCTTC.

The sample holds a few counts of this clonotype. V and J are TRBV7-2 and TRBJ2-2; D may be TRBD2 (7 bases). Trimming took off 5 bases at V and 6 bases at J, with 19 bases between the two ends. The CDR3 covers 16 residues. Germline assignment: CDR1 SGHTA and CDR2 FQGNSA. The CDR3 DNA sequence: TGTGCCAGCAGCCCTTCGGAGGGGGAGGGGCCCGGGGAGCTGTTTTTT. Amino acid sequence: CASSPSEGEGPGELFF.